The rows below give T cell receptor beta chains drawn from one sample of a study of shared clonotypes between healthy human individuals. Some clones are missing from TCRdb's copy, which holds only in-frame ones; the method was immunoSEQ multiplex PCR. The data show 1.5 million to 2.5 million clones, with about 95% seen just once and roughly 1% held by the top ten. Sequenced sample: naive CD8+ T cells sorted from blood. All receptors derive from a young man in good health. Each CDR3 is given with its conserved first and last residue. Each record gives: D gene, V gene, J gene, clone size, CDR3 protein, CDR3 DNA. The D gene is left open where the match is weak. Size tells how often a clone was seen (once, few, many) or the class of an expanded clone, and some rows leave it out.

>TRBD2|TRBV2|TRBJ2-3|NA
CASSTGLARSTDTQYF
TGTGCCAGCAGTACCGGACTAGCGCGGAGCACAGATACGCAGTATTTT
>TRBD1|TRBV11-2|TRBJ2-7|NA
CASSPYRGSSYEQYF
TGTGCCAGCAGCCCGTACAGGGGGAGCTCCTACGAGCAGTACTTC
>NA|TRBV6-5|TRBJ1-1|once
CASSYGVGGRTEAFF
TGTGCCAGCAGTTACGGGGTTGGAGGGCGGACTGAAGCTTTCTTT
>NA|TRBV19|TRBJ2-3|once
CASNLWGGTDTQYF
TGTGCCAGCAACCTATGGGGGGGCACAGATACGCAGTATTTT
>TRBD2|TRBV4-3|TRBJ2-4|NA
CARPLAEKNIQYF
TGCGCCAGGCCGCTAGCGGAGAAAAACATTCAGTACTTC
>NA|TRBV10-2|TRBJ2-7|NA
CASSEGSGQYF
TGCGCCAGCAGTGAGGGGAGCGGGCAGTACTTC
>NA|TRBV19|TRBJ2-1|NA
CASSILGGNEQFF
TGTGCCAGTAGTATATTAGGGGGCAATGAGCAGTTCTTC
>NA|TRBV14|TRBJ2-1|NA
CASSVQTGLLNEQFF
TGTGCCAGCAGCGTACAAACAGGGTTGCTCAATGAGCAGTTCTTC
>TRBD1|TRBV4-1|TRBJ2-7|NA
CASSQSTGIYEQYF
TGCGCCAGCAGCCAGTCGACAGGGATCTACGAGCAGTACTTC
>NA|TRBV9|TRBJ2-2|once
CASSSTDPNTGELFF
TGTGCCAGCAGTTCGACAGACCCGAACACCGGGGAGCTGTTTTTT
>TRBD2|TRBV6-1|TRBJ2-7|NA
CASSEGRTSGAYEQYF
TGTGCCAGCAGTGAAGGTCGGACTAGCGGGGCCTACGAGCAGTACTTC
>TRBD2|TRBV9|TRBJ2-1|NA
CASSPPGLASYNEQFF
TGTGCCAGCAGCCCCCCGGGACTAGCTTCCTACAATGAGCAGTTCTTC
>NA|TRBV7-9|TRBJ1-2|once
CASSITENSNYGYTF
TGTGCCAGCAGCATCACAGAGAACTCTAACTATGGCTACACCTTC
>TRBD1|TRBV6-1|TRBJ2-1|NA
CASSAETGPSVYNEQFF
TGTGCCAGCAGTGCCGAGACAGGGCCCTCTGTATACAATGAGCAGTTCTTC
>NA|TRBV7-9|TRBJ2-2|NA
CASSSPQGSGELFF
TGTGCCAGCAGCTCCCCGCAGGGGTCCGGGGAGCTGTTTTTT
>NA|TRBV4-1|TRBJ2-7|NA
CASSQDLGRGPYEQYF
TGCGCCAGCAGCCAAGATCTAGGACGGGGGCCCTACGAGCAGTACTTC
>TRBD1|TRBV9|TRBJ2-7|NA
CASSAGQNDYEQYF
TGTGCCAGCAGCGCGGGACAGAATGATTACGAGCAGTACTTC
>NA|TRBV6-5|TRBJ1-3|NA
CASSYENSGNTIYF
TGTGCCAGCAGTTACGAAAACTCTGGAAACACCATATATTTT
>NA|TRBV21-1|TRBJ2-1|NA
CASSKVSGQGHEQFF
TGTGCCAGCAGCAAAGTCTCGGGACAGGGCCATGAGCAGTTCTTC
>NA|TRBV4-1|TRBJ2-7|NA
CASSQDIRGYEQYF
TGCGCCAGCAGCCAAGATATACGCGGGTACGAGCAGTACTTC
>TRBD2|TRBV9|TRBJ2-2|NA
CASSASSGTTGELFF
TGTGCCAGCAGCGCATCTAGCGGGACCACCGGGGAGCTGTTTTTT
>TRBD2|TRBV7-9|TRBJ2-1|NA
CASSSIRAGGSYNEQFF
TGTGCCAGCAGCTCTATCCGTGCGGGGGGGTCATACAATGAGCAGTTCTTC
>NA|TRBV11-2|TRBJ2-7|NA
CASSLAGGAYEQYF
TGTGCCAGCAGCTTAGCAGGGGGGGCCTACGAGCAGTACTTC
>TRBD2|TRBV6-4|TRBJ2-1|NA
CASSETGGPNEQFF
TGTGCCAGCAGTGAGACGGGAGGTCCCAATGAGCAGTTCTTC
>TRBD2|TRBV10-1|TRBJ2-5|NA
CASSPGLAWGETQYF
TGCGCCAGCAGCCCAGGACTAGCCTGGGGAGAGACCCAGTACTTC
>NA|TRBV7-2|TRBJ2-1|NA
CASSLPGGQGEQFF
TGTGCCAGCAGCTTACCGGGAGGACAGGGTGAGCAGTTCTTC
>NA|TRBV25-1|TRBJ2-7|NA
CASSGGLGSYEQYF
TGTGCCAGCAGTGGGGGGTTAGGCTCCTACGAGCAGTACTTC
>TRBD2|TRBV5-5|TRBJ2-7|NA
CASSLVPSGRISYEQYF
TGTGCCAGCAGCTTGGTGCCTAGCGGGAGGATATCCTACGAGCAGTACTTC
>TRBD1|TRBV6-5|TRBJ2-5|NA
CASSMTGGGGETQYF
TGTGCCAGCAGCATGACAGGGGGTGGCGGAGAGACCCAGTACTTC
>TRBD1|TRBV6-5|TRBJ2-7|NA
CASTQTGQGAYEQYF
TGTGCCAGCACTCAGACCGGACAGGGGGCCTACGAGCAGTACTTC
>NA|TRBV27|TRBJ2-1|NA
CASSFDPTGEQFF
TGTGCCAGCAGTTTCGACCCGACGGGTGAGCAGTTCTTC
>NA|TRBV4-1|TRBJ2-3|NA
CASSHPGQSSTQYF
TGCGCCAGCAGCCACCCGGGTCAGTCGAGTACGCAGTATTTT
>NA|TRBV7-9|TRBJ2-3|NA
CASSLGGGADTQYF
TGTGCCAGCAGCTTAGGCGGCGGTGCAGATACGCAGTATTTT
>NA|TRBV7-9|TRBJ2-3|NA
CASSFRPSDTQYF
TGTGCCAGCAGCTTCCGGCCGTCAGATACGCAGTATTTT
>NA|TRBV2|TRBJ1-1|NA
CASSDTGSGAKEAFF
TGTGCCAGCAGTGATACGGGGTCTGGCGCGAAGGAAGCTTTCTTT
>NA|TRBV10-1|TRBJ2-5|NA
CASSEDREGETQYF
TGCGCCAGCAGTGAGGACAGGGAGGGAGAGACCCAGTACTTC
>TRBD1|TRBV11-2|TRBJ1-2|once
CASSPPGSQGANDGYTF
TGTGCCAGCAGCCCGCCGGGGAGTCAGGGGGCCAATGATGGCTACACCTTC
>NA|TRBV4-1|TRBJ2-7|NA
CASSQVVSKPYEQYF
TGCGCCAGCAGCCAGGTCGTCAGTAAGCCTTACGAGCAGTACTTC
>TRBD1|TRBV6-5|TRBJ2-7|once
CASSGGQGAIEQYF
TGTGCCAGCAGCGGGGGACAGGGGGCCATCGAGCAGTACTTC
>NA|TRBV5-5|TRBJ2-1|NA
CASSFRSPDDEQFF
TGTGCCAGCAGCTTCAGGTCCCCGGATGATGAGCAGTTCTTC
>TRBD2|TRBV2|TRBJ2-7|NA
CASIDSGSSYEQYF
TGTGCCAGCATCGATAGCGGGAGCTCCTACGAGCAGTACTTC
>NA|TRBV28|TRBJ1-4|NA
CASSSEGVYEKLFF
TGTGCCAGCAGTTCCGAGGGGGTTTATGAAAAACTGTTTTTT
>TRBD1|TRBV5-4|TRBJ2-2|once
CASSLGTGTTGELFF
TGTGCCAGCAGCTTGGGGACAGGGACCACCGGGGAGCTGTTTTTT
>TRBD2|TRBV4-1|TRBJ2-3|NA
CASSQRTSGFTDTQYF
TGCGCCAGCAGCCAGAGGACTAGCGGTTTCACAGATACGCAGTATTTT
>TRBD1|TRBV27|TRBJ2-2|once
CASTLTGAGTGELFF
TGTGCCAGCACCCTTACAGGGGCAGGCACCGGGGAGCTGTTTTTT
>TRBD2|TRBV7-6|TRBJ2-2|NA
CASSLERENTGELFF
TGTGCCAGCAGCTTAGAGCGGGAGAACACCGGGGAGCTGTTTTTT
>NA|TRBV5-1|TRBJ2-3|once
CASSLSTDTQYF
TGCGCCAGCAGCTTGTCCACAGATACGCAGTATTTT
>TRBD2|TRBV14|TRBJ2-5|NA
CASSRSGEETQYF
TGTGCCAGCAGCCGCAGCGGGGAAGAGACCCAGTACTTC
>NA|TRBV27|TRBJ2-2|NA
CASSSSRGEFTGELFF
TGTGCCAGCAGTTCGTCTAGGGGGGAGTTCACCGGGGAGCTGTTTTTT
>NA|TRBV28|TRBJ2-7|NA
CASSPEYRSWRRAGEQYF
TGTGCCAGCAGTCCAGAGTATCGTAGTTGGCGACGGGCGGGGGAGCAGTACTTC
>NA|TRBV6-5|TRBJ1-1|NA
CASEKNWGGNTEAFF
TGTGCCAGCGAAAAAAACTGGGGGGGGAACACTGAAGCTTTCTTT
>TRBD1|TRBV10-2|TRBJ2-7|NA
CATYDRGSPYEQYF
TGCGCCACCTACGACAGGGGGTCTCCCTACGAGCAGTACTTC
>TRBD2|TRBV9|TRBJ2-3|NA
CASSVVGSGADTQYF
TGTGCCAGCAGCGTAGTAGGTAGCGGGGCGGATACGCAGTATTTT
>NA|TRBV9|TRBJ1-1|NA
CASSVGGHINTEAFF
TGTGCCAGCAGCGTAGGCGGACATATTAACACTGAAGCTTTCTTT
>TRBD1|TRBV18|TRBJ2-7|NA
CASSLRDRVDEQYF
TGTGCCAGCTCACTCCGGGACAGGGTAGACGAGCAGTACTTC
>NA|TRBV27|TRBJ2-7|NA
CASSLEGGGFEQYF
TGTGCCAGCAGTTTAGAGGGGGGCGGTTTCGAGCAGTACTTC
>NA|TRBV29-1|TRBJ2-1|NA
CSVDKGFDEQFF
TGCAGCGTTGACAAGGGGTTCGATGAGCAGTTCTTC